The 32 T cell receptor beta chains below come from one sample, sequenced in a study of blood T cell repertoires in COVID-19. Only in-frame clones appear in the TCRdb table, and some are missing; sequencing was by immunoSEQ multiplex PCR. The sample holds about 160,000 clones, around 92% seen once. The sample consisted of peripheral blood. These TCRs come from a man younger than 45 with COVID-19, enrolled during active disease.

The chain uses TRBV7-8 and TRBJ2-3; D may be TRBD1 (5 bases). CDR3 size: 16 residues. V was trimmed by 2 bases and J by 0 bases, leaving 12 bases between them. CDR1 is SGHVS and CDR2 is FQNEAQ in the germline V gene. The chain's CDR3 is CASSLILQASTDTQYF. As DNA, the CDR3 is TGTGCCAGCAGCTTAATTTTACAGGCTAGCACAGATACGCAGTATTTT.

This sequence joins TRBV7-2 and TRBJ2-7, with 10 bases identical to TRBD1. The CDR3 runs to 16 residues. Germline V gene sequence: CDR1 SGHTA, CDR2 FQGNSA. After removal of 1 base from V and 6 bases from J, the junction contained 9 bases not matched to a gene. In nucleotides, the CDR3 is TGTGCCAGCAGCTTAGAGGGGACAGGGGAAGTGGGCGAGCAGTACTTC. This encodes CASSLEGTGEVGEQYF. The full variable domain, in which reference TRBV7-2 and TRBJ2-7 provide the parts outside the CDR3, is GAGVSQSPSNKVTEKGKDVELRCDPISGHTALYWYRQSLGQGLEFLIYFQGNSAPDKSGLPSDRFSAERTGGSVSTLTIQRTQQEDSAVYLCASSLEGTGEVGEQYFGPGTRLTVT.

The rearrangement joins TRBV6-6 to TRBJ2-1; maybe TRBD1 (6 bases). The CDR3 has 18 residues. V lost 5 bases, J lost 2 bases, and 22 bases lay in between. CDR1 and CDR2 (germline): MNHNY, SVGAGI (reference sequence). The DNA for the CDR3 is TGTGCCAGCAGTCCCAGCGACCAGAACAGGGAGACCTACAATGAGCAGTTCTTC. Its translation: CASSPSDQNRETYNEQFF.

The V and J genes are TRBV6-1 and TRBJ1-2; D gene unclear. Trimming stripped 2 bases from V and 4 bases from J, with 14 bases between. The CDR3 runs 15 residues. Germline V gene sequence: CDR1 MNHNS, CDR2 SASEGT. In nucleotides, the CDR3 is TGTGCCAGCAGTGAATCCGACACCCGTGTCTATGGCTACACCTTC. Its translation: CASSESDTRVYGYTF.

The chain has TRBV28 and TRBJ1-1, with D possibly matching TRBD1 (6 bases). Germline V gene lookup returns CDR1 MDHEN and CDR2 SYDVKM. The germline V and J ends were trimmed by 5 bases and 4 bases, with 17 bases remaining between them. The length of the CDR3 is 15 residues. CDR3 residues: CASSDLTGIRTEAFF. The CDR3 bases are TGTGCCAGCAGTGACCTTACAGGGATTCGCACTGAAGCTTTCTTT.

The chain has TRBV19 and TRBJ2-7, with 7 nucleotides matching TRBD1. CDR3 size: 14 residues. After removal of 7 bases from V and 5 bases from J, the junction contained 11 bases not matched to a gene. The germline V gene has CDR1 LNHDA and CDR2 SQIVND (reference sequence). The CDR3 loop is CASTDPRGRNEQYF. CDR3 nucleotides: TGTGCCAGTACCGACCCTAGGGGGCGCAACGAGCAGTACTTC.

V gene TRBV19 combines with J gene TRBJ2-5; the D gene is possibly TRBD1 (5 bases). Trimming removed 9 bases at V and 3 bases at J, with 14 bases between. CDR3 length equals 13 residues. Germline lookup yields CDR1 LNHDA and CDR2 SQIVND (reference sequence). CDR3: CASKRTRKETQYF. CDR3 coding DNA: TGTGCCAGCAAAAGGACACGAAAAGAGACCCAGTACTTC.

In this sample, this clone turned up a few times. The CDR3 sequence: CASSVANGGMLADTQYF. CDR3 sequence (DNA): TGTGCCAGCAGCGTAGCTAACGGGGGGATGCTGGCAGATACGCAGTATTTT. The genes are TRBV9 and TRBJ2-3; 7 bases fit TRBD2. Germline-derived CDR1 and CDR2 are SGDLS and YYNGEE. J was trimmed by 4 bases and V by 0 bases; bases with no gene match: 11. CDR3 size: 17 residues.

The V gene is TRBV24-1, the J gene TRBJ1-4, with 7 bases fitting TRBD1. The V gene end was trimmed by 4 bases and the J gene end by 3 bases; junction bases not matched to a gene: 1. The CDR3 sequence is 14 residues long. In germline, CDR1 is KGHDR, CDR2 SFDVKD. The CDR3 coding sequence is TGTGCCACCAGTGAGGGGACAGCTAATGAAAAACTGTTTTTT. Amino acid sequence: CATSEGTANEKLFF.

This clone was detected once. V is TRBV5-4 and J is TRBJ2-2; 11 nucleotides align to TRBD1. The CDR3 length is 17 residues. With V trimmed by 3 bases and J by 4 bases, 8 bases remained unmatched. CDR1 and CDR2 (germline): SGHNT, YYREEE (reference sequence). CDR3 coding DNA: TGTGCCAGCAGCTGGGACAGGGGGGCGAGAATCACCGGGGAGCTGTTTTTT. It translates to CASSWDRGARITGELFF. The full variable domain, with the rest looked up from reference TRBV5-4 and TRBJ2-2, is ETGVTQSPTHLIKTRGQQVTLRCSSQSGHNTVSWYQQALGQGPQFIFQYYREEENGRGNFPPRFSGLQFPNYSSELNVNALELDDSALYLCASSWDRGARITGELFFGEGSRLTVL.

A single count supports this clone. The J gene is TRBJ1-3, the V gene TRBV19, with 8 positions matching TRBD1. The length of the CDR3 is 18 residues. Looked up from germline, CDR1 is LNHDA and CDR2 is SQIVND (reference sequence). The junction had 10 bases not matched to a gene; V was cut back by 3 bases and J by 0 bases. CDR3 DNA: TGTGCCAGTAGTATCCATTCCACAGGGGGTTCCTCTGGAAACACCATATATTTT. Protein: CASSIHSTGGSSGNTIYF. The full variable domain, its missing parts supplied by reference TRBV19 and TRBJ1-3, is DGGITQSPKYLFRKEGQNVTLSCEQNLNHDAMYWYRQDPGQGLRLIYYSQIVNDFQKGDIAEGYSVSREKKESFPLTVTSAQKNPTAFYLCASSIHSTGGSSGNTIYFGEGSWLTVV.

The genes are TRBV5-4 and TRBJ1-5; unclear D gene. V was trimmed by 4 bases and J by 6 bases, leaving 17 bases between them. The CDR3 extends over 15 amino acids. The germline V gene encodes CDR1 SGHNT and CDR2 YYREEE (reference sequence). CDR3 residues: CASSPGPGGSQPQHF. The CDR3 DNA is TGTGCCAGCAGCCCGGGCCCTGGAGGTAGTCAGCCCCAGCATTTT. Full variable domain (outside the CDR3, taken from reference TRBV5-4 and TRBJ1-5): ETGVTQSPTHLIKTRGQQVTLRCSSQSGHNTVSWYQQALGQGPQFIFQYYREEENGRGNFPPRFSGLQFPNYSSELNVNALELDDSALYLCASSPGPGGSQPQHFGDGTRLSIL.

The chain combines TRBV6-2 or TRBV6-3 with TRBJ2-1; possibly TRBD2 for D (5 bases). Germline values: CDR1 MNHEY, CDR2 SVGEGT. This CDR3 spans 17 amino acids. V lost 0 bases, J lost 0 bases, and 12 bases lay in between. CDR3 in DNA: TGTGCCAGCAGTTACTCTCGGGGTCAGAGCTCCTACAATGAGCAGTTCTTC. It specifies CASSYSRGQSSYNEQFF.

This clone was seen just once. The V gene is TRBV3-1 (or the pseudogene TRBV3-2), the J gene TRBJ2-1; possible D gene TRBD1, 6 bases. Germline V gene sequence: CDR1 LGHDT, CDR2 YNNKEL (reference sequence). V lost 7 bases to trimming and J lost 4 bases, with 20 bases between them. The CDR3 spans 16 residues. The CDR3 is CASTGQQGYAYNEQFF. CDR3 DNA: TGTGCCAGCACCGGACAACAGGGATATGCATACAATGAGCAGTTCTTC.

This clone came up once. The chain employs TRBV5-5 and TRBJ1-2; perhaps TRBD1 as D (6 bases). Trimming took 4 bases from V and 8 from J, leaving 12 bases between them. Per germline, CDR1 SGHKS and CDR2 YYEKEE (reference sequence). The CDR3 loop spans 12 amino acids. This CDR3 is CASSPTGFGYTF. CDR3 coding DNA: TGTGCCAGCAGCCCGACAGGTTTCGGCTACACCTTC. The variable domain in full, with the rest retrieved from reference TRBV5-5 and TRBJ1-2, is DAGVTQSPTHLIKTRGQQVTLRCSPISGHKSVSWYQQVLGQGPQFIFQYYEKEERGRGNFPDRFSARQFPNYSSELNVNALLLGDSALYLCASSPTGFGYTFGSGTRLTVV.

V usage is TRBV19 and J usage is TRBJ1-4; TRBD1 aligns across 9 bases. The germline gives CDR1 LNHDA, CDR2 SQIVND (reference sequence). Trimming cost V 9 bases and J 6 bases; bases outside gene matches: 11. This CDR3 comprises 15 residues. CDR3 in amino acids: CASQGQGEADEKLFF. The CDR3 nucleotides read TGTGCCAGCCAGGGACAGGGAGAGGCAGATGAAAAACTGTTTTTT.

The V and J genes are TRBV15 and TRBJ2-2; a possible D gene is TRBD2 (6 bases). CDR3 length: 13 residues. The V end lost 6 bases, the J end lost 7 bases, and 12 bases lay between the germline ends. Germline V gene lookup returns CDR1 LNHNV and CDR2 YYDKDF (reference sequence). DNA of the CDR3: TGTGCCACCAGAGGGTGGGGGGACGGGGAGCTGTTTTTT. Translated, it gives CATRGWGDGELFF.

The CDR3 loop reads CASSRQGEDSPLHF. The CDR3 DNA reads as TGTGCCAGCAGCCGACAGGGAGAGGACTCACCCCTCCACTTT. This chain links TRBV3-1 (or the pseudogene TRBV3-2) with TRBJ1-6; TRBD1 matches at 7 bases. Trimming removed 4 bases from V and 10 bases from J; junction bases left unmatched: 7. The V gene's germline CDR1 is LGHDT and CDR2 YNNKEL (reference sequence). The CDR3 runs to 14 residues.

The V call is TRBV7-3, the J call TRBJ2-1, with 13 bases matching TRBD2. The CDR3 extends over 16 amino acids. Trimming took 3 bases from V and 6 from J; bases not matched to a gene: 5. Germline V lookup: CDR1 SGHTA, CDR2 FQGTGA. In DNA form, the CDR3 reads TGTGCCAGCAGCTTGAGGACTAGCGGGAGCCGCAATGAGCAGTTCTTC. Amino acids: CASSLRTSGSRNEQFF. The full variable domain, completed using reference TRBV7-3 and TRBJ2-1, is GAGVSQTPSNKVTEKGKYVELRCDPISGHTALYWYRQSLGQGPEFLIYFQGTGAADDSGLPNDRFFAVRPEGSVSTLKIQRTERGDSAVYLCASSLRTSGSRNEQFFGPGTRLTVL.

The chain links TRBV19 to TRBJ1-1, with 7 bases fitting TRBD1. CDR1 is LNHDA and CDR2 is SQIVND in the germline V gene (reference sequence). V trimming: 7 bases; J trimming: 5 bases; junction bases outside the gene matches: 13. The CDR3 totals 15 residues. In nucleotides, the CDR3 is TGTGCCAGTACCCCTTGGGACAGTTTTCGGACTGAAGCTTTCTTT. It encodes CASTPWDSFRTEAFF.

The V gene is TRBV10-3, the J gene TRBJ1-3; TRBD1 matches at 9 bases. With 3 bases clipped from V and 4 bases from J, the junction kept 4 bases outside the gene matches. The CDR3 has 15 residues. CDR1 is ENHRY and CDR2 is SYGVKD in the germline V gene. The CDR3 DNA sequence: TGTGCCATCAGTGATGGGGACAGGGCCGGAAACACCATATATTTT. Its protein is CAISDGDRAGNTIYF.

V and J are TRBV7-9 and TRBJ2-3; a weak D match, TRBD2 (6 bases). Looked up from germline, CDR1 is SEHNR and CDR2 is FQNEAQ (reference sequence). V gave up 6 bases and J gave up 4 bases, with 11 bases separating them. This CDR3 has 13 residues. In DNA, the CDR3 is TGTGCCAGCAGAGGCGGGGCACCAGATACGCAGTATTTT. Translated: CASRGGAPDTQYF.

This clone was observed once. The J gene is TRBJ1-1, the V gene TRBV3-1 (or the pseudogene TRBV3-2); D unclear. V was shortened by 1 base and J by 5 bases, with 5 bases between the two germline ends. The length of the CDR3 is 12 residues. Germline V gene data show CDR1 as LGHDT and CDR2 as YNNKEL (reference sequence). CDR3 sequence reads: CASSQGSTEAFF. The CDR3 bases are TGTGCCAGCAGCCAAGGTTCGACTGAAGCTTTCTTT.

The chain joins TRBV19 to TRBJ1-4; no firm D call. This CDR3 is built from 15 residues. Trimming cost V 7 bases and J 8 bases, with 20 bases left between them. CDR1 LNHDA and CDR2 SQIVND come from the germline V gene (reference sequence). As DNA, the CDR3 is TGTGCCAGTACTAATAAAGGCTCCGGGAGGGAAAAACTGTTTTTT. Its protein product is CASTNKGSGREKLFF.

This chain links TRBV28 with TRBJ2-3; TRBD2 aligns across 11 bases. This CDR3 spans 20 amino acids. In germline, CDR1 is MDHEN, CDR2 SYDVKM. The J segment lost 1 base and the V segment lost 7 bases, leaving 19 bases of the junction unmatched. This CDR3 is CASNPTWMASGGRGTDTQYF. In nucleotides, the CDR3 is TGTGCCAGCAACCCGACCTGGATGGCTAGCGGGGGGCGCGGCACAGATACGCAGTATTTT.

The chain couples TRBV9 to TRBJ2-5; the match to TRBD2 covers 7 bases. The CDR3 extends over 16 amino acids. Trimming took 4 bases from V and 0 from J; bases not matched to a gene: 9. In germline, CDR1 is SGDLS, CDR2 YYNGEE. CDR3 loop: CASSPGTIPYQETQYF. In DNA, the CDR3 is TGTGCCAGCAGCCCCGGGACTATCCCTTACCAAGAGACCCAGTACTTC.

J is TRBJ2-5 and V is TRBV24-1; D remains unclear. CDR3 length: 12 amino acids. With 6 bases removed from V and 2 bases from J, the gap between germline ends came to 6 bases. In germline, CDR1 is KGHDR, CDR2 SFDVKD. In nucleotides, the CDR3 is TGTGCCACCAGTCGCCAGCAAGAGACCCAGTACTTC. This gives the protein CATSRQQETQYF.

This clone has only a few counts. V and J are TRBV28 and TRBJ2-1, with D possibly being TRBD2 (5 bases). The CDR3 sequence is 12 residues long. V lost 2 bases and J 10 bases, leaving 9 bases between the germline ends. Germline V lookup: CDR1 MDHEN, CDR2 SYDVKM. CDR3 sequence (DNA): TGTGCCAGCAGTTTAACCCAGCGGGAGCAGTTCTTC. Its translation: CASSLTQREQFF. The full variable domain, completed using reference TRBV28 and TRBJ2-1, is DVKVTQSSRYLVKRTGEKVFLECVQDMDHENMFWYRQDPGLGLRLIYFSYDVKMKEKGDIPEGYSVSREKKERFSLILESASTNQTSMYLCASSLTQREQFFGPGTRLTVL.

The chain joins TRBV2 to TRBJ1-6; 7 nucleotides agree with TRBD1. The CDR3 contains 15 residues. J lost 13 bases, V lost 6 bases, and 15 bases had no gene match. Germline V gene lookup returns CDR1 SNHLY and CDR2 FYNNEI. CDR3 coding DNA: TGTGCCAGCAGAACCGGACAGGAATCCATGGGGCCCCTCCACTTT. Protein product: CASRTGQESMGPLHF.

Here the CDR3 DNA reads TGTGCCATCAGTGTTCTGTCGCGGGACAGGGCCCCTGTGAACACTGAAGCTTTCTTT. Translating gives CAISVLSRDRAPVNTEAFF. This rearrangement joins TRBV10-3 to TRBJ1-1; 9 bases are shared with TRBD1. Germline CDR1 ENHRY, CDR2 SYGVKD. Trimming took 4 bases from V and 0 from J; bases not matched to a gene: 15. This CDR3 has 19 residues.

This clone has just one count. The V and J genes are TRBV7-9 and TRBJ2-1, with 7 bases aligning to TRBD2. The CDR3 totals 16 residues. CDR1 and CDR2 (germline): SEHNR, FQNEAQ (reference sequence). V was pared by 4 bases and J by 8 bases, with 14 bases of the junction left unmatched. The CDR3 region has the DNA TGTGCCAGCAGCTACCAAAGTGGTGTCAGCGGGGATGAGCAGTTCTTC. Encoded protein: CASSYQSGVSGDEQFF.

The gene calls are TRBV10-1 and TRBJ2-1; possible D gene TRBD2, 5 bases. The CDR3 extends over 15 amino acids. Trimming stripped 5 bases from V and 5 bases from J, with 16 bases between. Germline V lookup: CDR1 WNHNN, CDR2 SYGVQD (reference sequence). CDR3 sequence reads: CASSLVSLEDNEQFF. CDR3 coding DNA: TGCGCCAGCAGTTTAGTGTCACTAGAAGACAATGAGCAGTTCTTC.